This T cell receptor beta chain was sequenced in a study of cytomegalovirus exposure and HLA in healthy donors. Overall study: Some 85 million unique TCRs, all from HLA-typed donors, were included in an early release of the data.

Study observations and caveats: High sensitivity and specificity were reportedly achieved when the classifier diagnosed cytomegalovirus status. The study found most TCR sequences rare, yet found some public TCRs in many donors.

About this clone: Its antigen is still unknown.

Primers: 60 Vbeta forward and 13 Jbeta reverse. Repertoires were generated with immunoSEQ multiplex PCR, while TCRdb's copy carries only in-frame clones and drops some. Here the sample spans under 200,000 clones, about 76% being singletons. The receptor's source is a woman aged 40 to 49 in good health and CMV-seropositive. Sequenced material: PBMCs.

The CDR3 spells CASGPGQGRAFF. The CDR3 DNA reads as TGTGCTAGTGGTCCGGGTCAGGGAAGAGCTTTCTTT. The chain joins TRBV12-5 to TRBJ1-1; possibly TRBD1 for D (5 bases). This CDR3 spans 12 amino acids. The ends were cut back, 5 bases at V and 10 bases at J, with 14 bases in the middle. Per germline, CDR1 LGHNT and CDR2 FRNRAP.